This TCR beta chain was found in a study of blood T cell repertoires in COVID-19. Overall study context: The United States, Italy and Spain were the sources of the acute and convalescent COVID-19 samples.

The assay was immunoSEQ multiplex PCR, and TCRdb's table has in-frame clones only and misses some. The data contain about 280,000 clones, 75% to 85% of them singletons. Germline trimming cut 2 bases from V and 3 bases from J; bases unmatched to any gene: 4. CDR3 length: 14 residues. Germline CDR1 is MNHNY and CDR2 is SVGAGI (reference sequence). The chain is built from TRBV6-6 and TRBJ2-7; TRBD2 agrees at 7 bases. Sequencing was carried out using peripheral blood. The clonotype was recovered from a man in his fifties with active or convalescent COVID-19. The CDR3 DNA reads TGTGCCAGCAGTTACGAGGTAGCGGGCTACGAGCAGTACTTC. Its protein is CASSYEVAGYEQYF.